A single sample gave rise to the 20 T cell receptor beta chains below, sequenced in a study of T cell changes during pregnancy in multiple sclerosis. Sequenced by immunoSEQ multiplex PCR; TCRdb stores in-frame clones only, minus some. This sample has approximately 100,000 clones, with just under 95% found just once. Here the sequenced sample was peripheral blood, taken in the first trimester of pregnancy. These receptors came from a female donor with multiple sclerosis, enrolled in a pregnancy study.

V usage is TRBV27 and J usage is TRBJ1-5; D not certain. Germline CDR1 MNHEY, CDR2 SMNVEV (reference sequence). This CDR3 has 15 residues. V was cut by 4 bases and J by 0 bases, with 10 bases left in between. The CDR3 protein is CASSWASNSNQPQHF. The CDR3 nucleotides read TGTGCCAGCAGTTGGGCGAGTAATAGCAATCAGCCCCAGCATTTT.

The rearrangement joins TRBV18 to TRBJ2-3, with D possibly TRBD2 on 6 matching bases. Trimming removed 1 base from V and 4 bases from J, with 12 bases in between. The CDR3 runs to 15 residues. Germline V lookup: CDR1 KGHSH, CDR2 LQKENI. The CDR3 reads CASSPRGVVPDTQYF. In DNA form, the CDR3 reads TGTGCCAGCTCACCACGGGGGGTTGTCCCAGATACGCAGTATTTT.

J is TRBJ2-5 and V is TRBV11-2; D is perhaps TRBD1 (8 bases). Deletions cut 4 bases from V and 5 bases from J, with 20 bases between. CDR3 length: 16 residues. Per germline, CDR1 SGHAT and CDR2 FQNNGV. CDR3 in amino acids: CASSSGRQGAWETQYF. In DNA form, the CDR3 reads TGTGCCAGCAGCTCCGGGAGGCAGGGGGCATGGGAGACCCAGTACTTC. Variable domain in full (rest from reference TRBV11-2 and TRBJ2-5): EAGVAQSPRYKIIEKRQSVAFWCNPISGHATLYWYQQILGQGPKLLIQFQNNGVVDDSQLPKDRFSAERLKGVDSTLKIQPAKLEDSAVYLCASSSGRQGAWETQYFGPGTRLLVL.

DNA of the CDR3: TGTGCCAGCTCACCAGACCCTAGCGGTATCACAGATACGCAGTATTTT. It is translated as CASSPDPSGITDTQYF. The J gene is TRBJ2-3, the V gene TRBV18; 7 positions match TRBD2. The CDR3 length is 16 residues. From germline, CDR1 is KGHSH and CDR2 LQKENI. The V gene end was trimmed by 2 bases and the J gene end by 2 bases; junction bases not matched to a gene: 7.

This chain links TRBV4-1 with TRBJ1-5, with D hard to call. The CDR3 has 14 residues. Trimming pared 0 bases from V and 4 bases from J, leaving 7 bases between. Germline V gene data show CDR1 as MGHRA and CDR2 as YSYEKL. CDR3 protein: CASSQERNNQPQHF. The CDR3 nucleotides read TGCGCCAGCAGCCAAGAGCGCAATAATCAGCCCCAGCATTTT.

The chain joins TRBV18 to TRBJ1-1; D remains ambiguous. CDR3 length: 12 amino acids. The V end lost 6 bases, the J end lost 3 bases, and 8 bases lay between the germline ends. In germline, CDR1 is KGHSH, CDR2 LQKENI. CDR3 in DNA: TGTGCCAGCTCGGGCAGGCACACTGAAGCTTTCTTT. It specifies CASSGRHTEAFF.

This sequence joins TRBV13 and TRBJ1-4, with unresolved D. The ends were cut back, 6 bases at V and 8 bases at J, with 10 bases in the middle. Germline V lookup: CDR1 PRHDT, CDR2 FYEKMQ (reference sequence). The CDR3 sequence is 12 residues long. The CDR3 protein is CASSREPEKLFF. The CDR3 DNA sequence: TGTGCCAGCAGTCGCGAACCAGAAAAACTGTTTTTT. The full variable domain, in which reference TRBV13 and TRBJ1-4 provide the parts outside the CDR3, is AAGVIQSPRHLIKEKRETATLKCYPIPRHDTVYWYQQGPGQDPQFLISFYEKMQSDKGSIPDRFSAQQFSDYHSELNMSSLELGDSALYFCASSREPEKLFFGSGTQLSVL.

The genes are TRBV7-2 and TRBJ2-7, with 9 positions matching TRBD2. This CDR3 is 16 amino acids long. J lost 5 bases, V lost 5 bases, and 13 bases had no gene match. The germline gives CDR1 SGHTA, CDR2 FQGNSA. CDR3 loop: CASSGRRGGAFHEQYF. The CDR3 DNA reads as TGTGCCAGCAGCGGTAGGCGGGGGGGCGCTTTCCACGAGCAGTACTTC.

The chain combines TRBV13 with TRBJ2-1, with TRBD2 identical over 7 bases. The trim removed 4 bases at V and 8 bases at J, leaving 8 bases unmatched. The CDR3 has 14 amino acids. Looked up from germline, CDR1 is PRHDT and CDR2 is FYEKMQ (reference sequence). As DNA, the CDR3 is TGTGCCAGCAGCTCCCGACTAGCAAGTGATGAGCAGTTCTTC. This encodes CASSSRLASDEQFF.

The CDR3 is CASSLGPRKRGGPRAQYF. The CDR3 DNA reads as TGTGCCAGCAGCTTGGGCCCGAGGAAGCGGGGGGGGCCAAGAGCGCAGTATTTT. This chain connects TRBV5-4 to TRBJ2-3; 10 positions agree with TRBD2. CDR1 and CDR2 from the germline V gene are SGHNT and YYREEE (reference sequence). V trimming: 0 bases; J trimming: 10 bases; junction bases outside the gene matches: 17. This CDR3 is built from 18 residues. The full variable domain, in which reference TRBV5-4 and TRBJ2-3 provide the parts outside the CDR3, is ETGVTQSPTHLIKTRGQQVTLRCSSQSGHNTVSWYQQALGQGPQFIFQYYREEENGRGNFPPRFSGLQFPNYSSELNVNALELDDSALYLCASSLGPRKRGGPRAQYFGPGTRLTVL.

The J gene is TRBJ2-1, the V gene TRBV5-1; 13 bases are shared with TRBD2. The CDR3 runs to 16 residues. The trim removed 4 bases at V and 7 bases at J, leaving 8 bases unmatched. Germline V gene data show CDR1 as SGHRS and CDR2 as YFSETQ. Here the CDR3 reads CASSRSGTSGVNEQFF. Here the CDR3 DNA reads TGCGCCAGCAGCCGATCCGGGACTAGCGGGGTTAATGAGCAGTTCTTC.

This clone has only a few counts. This chain links TRBV6-1 with TRBJ1-6; 9 bases fit TRBD1. The CDR3 has 14 residues. Trimming took 3 bases from V and 10 from J; bases not matched to a gene: 4. Germline-derived CDR1 and CDR2 are MNHNS and SASEGT. The DNA for the CDR3 is TGTGCCAGCAGTGAGGACAGGGGAGGGTCACCCCTCCACTTT. Its protein product is CASSEDRGGSPLHF.

The chain is built from TRBV6-1 and TRBJ2-3, with D possibly being TRBD2 (5 bases). This CDR3 contains 15 residues. Trimming took off 6 bases at V and 0 bases at J, with 13 bases between the two ends. The germline V gene has CDR1 MNHNS and CDR2 SASEGT. The DNA for the CDR3 is TGTGCCAGCAGCGCCATGGGCGGGAGCACAGATACGCAGTATTTT. It yields the protein CASSAMGGSTDTQYF.

The J gene is TRBJ1-3, the V gene TRBV30; D is perhaps TRBD1 (6 bases). The ends were cut back, 5 bases at V and 4 bases at J, with 18 bases in the middle. This CDR3 spans 15 amino acids. CDR1 is GTSNPN, CDR2 SVGIG, per germline (reference sequence). The CDR3, as DNA: TGTGCCTGGTATAAACAGGGTAGATCCGGAAACACCATATATTTT. Amino acids: CAWYKQGRSGNTIYF. Full variable domain (missing parts from reference TRBV30 and TRBJ1-3): SQTIHQWPATLVQPVGSPLSLECTVEGTSNPNLYWYRQAAGRGLQLLFYSVGIGQISSEVPQNLSASRPQDRQFILSSKKLLLSDSGFYLCAWYKQGRSGNTIYFGEGSWLTVV.

The V call is TRBV21-1, the J call TRBJ1-3; no DNA check was done on the table's D call, TRBD1. TRBV21-1 has pseudogene status. The CDR3 has 17 residues. The CDR3 reads CASRPFWHRGPGNTIYF. DNA for the CDR3: TGTGCCAGCAGACCCTTCTGGCACAGGGGACCTGGAAACACCATATATTTT.

The chain carries TRBV19 and TRBJ1-1; 8 nucleotides align to TRBD1. The length of the CDR3 is 15 residues. Germline V lookup: CDR1 LNHDA, CDR2 SQIVND (reference sequence). The V segment lost 5 bases and the J segment 1 base; nucleotides outside the gene matches: 6. In DNA form, the CDR3 reads TGTGCCAGTAGTGGACTCAGGGGGCCGAACACTGAAGCTTTCTTT. Residues: CASSGLRGPNTEAFF.

This clone showed up just once. This chain joins TRBV5-4 and TRBJ2-7; TRBD1 agrees at 10 bases. The CDR3 loop spans 14 amino acids. CDR1 and CDR2 from the germline V gene are SGHNT and YYREEE (reference sequence). Trimming removed 4 bases from V and 7 bases from J; junction bases left unmatched: 8. CDR3: CASSLDRGLGEQYF. CDR3 sequence (DNA): TGTGCCAGCAGCCTCGACAGGGGGCTGGGTGAGCAGTACTTC.

The chain carries TRBV7-3 and TRBJ1-2; D is perhaps TRBD1 (6 bases). CDR1 is SGHTA, CDR2 FQGTGA, per germline. V was pared by 2 bases and J by 8 bases, with 12 bases between. This CDR3 has 13 amino acids. Here the CDR3 DNA reads TGTGCCAGCAGCTTAGAAGGGGGACGGGGCTACACCTTC. Its protein is CASSLEGGRGYTF.

The V call is TRBV5-6, the J call TRBJ2-5, with a tentative D call TRBD1 (5 bases). The CDR3 is 13 amino acids. The V gene lost 3 bases and the J gene lost 3 bases, with 9 bases spanning the gap. Germline V gene sequence: CDR1 SGHDT, CDR2 YYEEEE. The CDR3 bases are TGTGCCAGCAGCTGGATGACAGAAGAGACCCAGTACTTC. It is translated as CASSWMTEETQYF. The full variable domain, with the rest looked up from reference TRBV5-6 and TRBJ2-5, is DAGVTQSPTHLIKTRGQQVTLRCSPKSGHDTVSWYQQALGQGPQFIFQYYEEEERQRGNFPDRFSGHQFPNYSSELNVNALLLGDSALYLCASSWMTEETQYFGPGTRLLVL.

The rearrangement links TRBV6-5 to TRBJ1-2; D not certain. The germline V gene has CDR1 MNHEY and CDR2 SVGAGI. The CDR3 covers 13 residues. Trimming took off 10 bases at V and 5 bases at J, with 17 bases between the two ends. CDR3 residues: CATRHPEEYGYTF. DNA for the CDR3: TGTGCCACCCGACACCCGGAGGAATATGGCTACACCTTC.